This T cell receptor beta chain was observed in a study of T cells in Graves' hyperthyroidism and ophthalmopathy. RNA transcripts served as the template for amplifying TCR beta CDR3 regions. HTBI primers were employed in a first-round RT-PCR of the TCR CDR3. One entry per CDR3 protein results from TCRdb running MiXCR on the multiplex PCR reads. The table records fewer than 600,000 distinct CDR3 sequences, around 13% of them present only once. This clonotype showed up many times. The length of the CDR3 is 16 residues. V gave up 1 base and J gave up 3 bases, with 16 bases separating them. Germline assignment: CDR1 MGHRA and CDR2 YSYEKL.

The specimen sequenced was blood. The chain combines TRBV4-1 with TRBJ2-7; tentatively, D is TRBD2 (5 bases). The receptor's source is a middle-aged woman with Graves' hyperthyroidism. The CDR3 sequence: CASSQAAGIGIYEQYF. The CDR3 region has the DNA TGCGCCAGCAGCCAAGCAGCTGGGATCGGGATCTACGAGCAGTACTTC.